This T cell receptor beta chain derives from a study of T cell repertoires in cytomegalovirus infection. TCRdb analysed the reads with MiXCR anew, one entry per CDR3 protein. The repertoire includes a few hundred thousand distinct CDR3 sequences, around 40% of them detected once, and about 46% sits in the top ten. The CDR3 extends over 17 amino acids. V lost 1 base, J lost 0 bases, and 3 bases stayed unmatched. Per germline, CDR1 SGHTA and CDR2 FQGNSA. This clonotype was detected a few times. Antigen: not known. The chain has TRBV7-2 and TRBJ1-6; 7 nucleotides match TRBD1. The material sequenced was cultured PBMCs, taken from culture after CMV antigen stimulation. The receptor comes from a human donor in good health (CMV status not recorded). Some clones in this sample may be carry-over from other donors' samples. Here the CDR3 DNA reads TGTGCCAGCAGCTTAGGTGGGGACAGCTCCTATAATTCACCCCTCCACTTT. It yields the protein CASSLGGDSSYNSPLHF.